Listed below are T cell receptor beta chains from one sample, sequenced in a study of OX40 agonist ivuxolimab in advanced cancers. Clones were read by immunoSEQ multiplex PCR, and TCRdb kept only the in-frame ones, dropping some. The top ten hold 35% to 45% of the sample, which has about 20,000 clones, approximately 83% seen once. This specimen was CD4+ or CD8+ T cells sorted from blood, taken in a trial of the OX40 agonist ivuxolimab. These receptors were obtained from an adult with an advanced solid tumor such as melanoma, head and neck, liver or kidney cancer. Each CDR3 is given with its conserved first and last residue. D genes are given only for firm matches. Some rows have no size entry. The others give once, few or many, or a class for an expanded clone.

CDR3 DNA | CDR3 protein | J gene | D gene | clone size | V gene
TGTGCCAGCAGCTTGAGACGGGAGGGCCGGGGGGAGGGGCAGTATTTT | CASSLRREGRGEGQYF | TRBJ2-3 | TRBD2 | . | TRBV5-4
TGTGCCTGGAGTGCTGACCCCTACGAGCAGTACTTC | CAWSADPYEQYF | TRBJ2-7 | . | . | TRBV30
TGTGCCAGCAGTTTATCGATGGGCGAGTTGGACTATGGCTACACCTTC | CASSLSMGELDYGYTF | TRBJ1-2 | . | . | TRBV27
TGCGCCAGCAGCCAAGATGGGGTTCAGGGAGGGTCGCCCACTGAAGCTTTCTTT | CASSQDGVQGGSPTEAFF | TRBJ1-1 | . | . | TRBV4-3
TGTGCCAGCAGCTTAAGATTTGGCTACACCTTC | CASSLRFGYTF | TRBJ1-2 | . | . | TRBV7-9
TGTGCCAGCACTCTCTCAGGGGGATTGAACACTGAAGCTTTCTTT | CASTLSGGLNTEAFF | TRBJ1-1 | TRBD1 | . | TRBV2
TGTGCCAGCTCACCAGCGGGAGTTTCTTACAATGAGCAGTTCTTC | CASSPAGVSYNEQFF | TRBJ2-1 | TRBD2 | . | TRBV18
TGCGCCAGCAACAGGGGAGGGAGCACTGAAGCTTTCTTT | CASNRGGSTEAFF | TRBJ1-1 | TRBD1 | few | TRBV10-2
TGTGCCAGTAGTATGGGGGGAGAGACCCAGTACTTC | CASSMGGETQYF | TRBJ2-5 | . | . | TRBV19
TGCGCCAGCAGCTGGGACTACGAGCAGTACTTC | CASSWDYEQYF | TRBJ2-7 | . | once | TRBV5-1